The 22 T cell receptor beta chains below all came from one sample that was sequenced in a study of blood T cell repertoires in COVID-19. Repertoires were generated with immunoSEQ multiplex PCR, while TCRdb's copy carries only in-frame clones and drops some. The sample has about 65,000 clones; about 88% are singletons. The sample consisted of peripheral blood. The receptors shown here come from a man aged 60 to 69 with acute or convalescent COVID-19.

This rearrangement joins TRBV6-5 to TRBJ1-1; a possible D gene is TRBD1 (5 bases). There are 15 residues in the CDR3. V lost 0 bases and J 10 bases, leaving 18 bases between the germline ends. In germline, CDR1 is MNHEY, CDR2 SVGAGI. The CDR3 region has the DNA TGTGCCAGCAGTTACTCGAATCGTCAGGGTCCCGGAGCTTTCTTT. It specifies CASSYSNRQGPGAFF.

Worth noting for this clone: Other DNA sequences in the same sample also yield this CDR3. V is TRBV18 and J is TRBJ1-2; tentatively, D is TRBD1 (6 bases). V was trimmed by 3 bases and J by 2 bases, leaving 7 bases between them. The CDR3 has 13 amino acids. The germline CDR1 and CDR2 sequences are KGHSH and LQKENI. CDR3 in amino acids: CASSPGQNYGYTF. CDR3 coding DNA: TGTGCCAGCTCACCTGGACAGAACTATGGCTACACCTTC. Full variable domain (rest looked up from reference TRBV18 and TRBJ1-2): NAGVMQNPRHLVRRRGQEARLRCSPMKGHSHVYWYRQLPEEGLKFMVYLQKENIIDESGMPKERFSAEFPKEGPSILRIQQVVRGDSAAYFCASSPGQNYGYTFGSGTRLTVV.

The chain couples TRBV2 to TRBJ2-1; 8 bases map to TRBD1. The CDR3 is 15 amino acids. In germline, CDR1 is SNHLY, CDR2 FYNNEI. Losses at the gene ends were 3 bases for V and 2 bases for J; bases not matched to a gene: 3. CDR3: CASSDNRGAYNEQFF. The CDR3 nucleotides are TGTGCCAGCAGTGACAACAGGGGGGCCTACAATGAGCAGTTCTTC.

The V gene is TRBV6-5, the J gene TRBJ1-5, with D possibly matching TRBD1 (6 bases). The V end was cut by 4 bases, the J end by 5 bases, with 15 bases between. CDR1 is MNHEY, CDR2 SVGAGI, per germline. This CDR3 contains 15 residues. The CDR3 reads CASSSTGKGDQPQHF. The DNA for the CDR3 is TGTGCCAGCAGTTCAACAGGGAAGGGGGATCAGCCCCAGCATTTT.

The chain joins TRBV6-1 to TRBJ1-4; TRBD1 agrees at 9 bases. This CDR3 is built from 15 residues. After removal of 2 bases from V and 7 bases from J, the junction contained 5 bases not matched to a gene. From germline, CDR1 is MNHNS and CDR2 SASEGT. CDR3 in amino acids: CASSEQRDRVEKLFF. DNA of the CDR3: TGTGCCAGCAGTGAACAAAGGGACAGGGTTGAAAAACTGTTTTTT.

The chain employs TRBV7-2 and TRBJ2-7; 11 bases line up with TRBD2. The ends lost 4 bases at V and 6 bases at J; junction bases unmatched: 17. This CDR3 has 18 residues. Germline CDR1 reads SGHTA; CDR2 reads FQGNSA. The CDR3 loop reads CASSSQLGTSGNLGEQYF. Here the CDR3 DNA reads TGTGCCAGCAGCTCCCAACTCGGGACTAGCGGCAATCTTGGCGAGCAGTACTTC. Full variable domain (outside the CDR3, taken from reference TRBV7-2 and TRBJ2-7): GAGVSQSPSNKVTEKGKDVELRCDPISGHTALYWYRQSLGQGLEFLIYFQGNSAPDKSGLPSDRFSAERTGGSVSTLTIQRTQQEDSAVYLCASSSQLGTSGNLGEQYFGPGTRLTVT.

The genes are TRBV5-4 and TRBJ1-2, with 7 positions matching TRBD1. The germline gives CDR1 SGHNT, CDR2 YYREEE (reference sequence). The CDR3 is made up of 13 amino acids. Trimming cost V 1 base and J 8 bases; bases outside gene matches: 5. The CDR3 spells CASSLYRGRGYTF. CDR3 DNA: TGTGCCAGCAGCTTGTACAGGGGCCGAGGCTACACCTTC.

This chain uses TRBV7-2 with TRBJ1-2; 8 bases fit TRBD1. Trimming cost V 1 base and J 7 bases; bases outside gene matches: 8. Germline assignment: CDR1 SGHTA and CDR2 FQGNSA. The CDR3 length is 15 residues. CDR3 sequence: CASSLGGQGAGGYTF. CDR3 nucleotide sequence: TGTGCCAGCAGCTTAGGGGGCCAGGGGGCAGGTGGCTACACCTTC.

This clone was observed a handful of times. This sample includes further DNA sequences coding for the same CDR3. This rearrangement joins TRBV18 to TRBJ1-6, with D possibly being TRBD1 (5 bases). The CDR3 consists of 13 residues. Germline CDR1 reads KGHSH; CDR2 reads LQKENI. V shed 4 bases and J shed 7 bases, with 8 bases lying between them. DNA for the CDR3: TGTGCCAGCTCACTAGACAGAAATTCACCCCTCCACTTT. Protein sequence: CASSLDRNSPLHF.

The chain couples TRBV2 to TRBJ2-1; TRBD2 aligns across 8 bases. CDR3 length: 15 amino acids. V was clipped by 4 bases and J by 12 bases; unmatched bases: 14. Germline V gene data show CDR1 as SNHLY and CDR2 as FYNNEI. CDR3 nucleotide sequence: TGTGCCAGCAGTGCCGTCCTAGCGGGTGCGGCGGGGCAGTTCTTC. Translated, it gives CASSAVLAGAAGQFF.

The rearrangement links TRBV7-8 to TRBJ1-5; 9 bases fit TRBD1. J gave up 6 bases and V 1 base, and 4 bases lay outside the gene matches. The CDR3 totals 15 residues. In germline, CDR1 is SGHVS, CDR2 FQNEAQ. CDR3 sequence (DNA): TGTGCCAGCAGCTTAGGGACAGGGGTCGGTCAGCCCCAGCATTTT. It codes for CASSLGTGVGQPQHF.

The CDR3 region is CASSQQQGGTEAFF. Here the CDR3 DNA reads TGCGCCAGCAGCCAGCAACAGGGTGGAACTGAAGCTTTCTTT. The chain uses TRBV4-1 and TRBJ1-1, with TRBD1 as a possible D gene (6 bases). V was clipped by 3 bases and J by 5 bases, with 13 bases between them. CDR1 and CDR2 from the germline V gene are MGHRA and YSYEKL. The CDR3 spans 14 residues.

CDR3 amino acids: CASSPLGTANTEAFF. DNA of the CDR3: TGTGCCAGCTCACCGCTTGGGACAGCGAACACTGAAGCTTTCTTT. This chain connects TRBV18 to TRBJ1-1; 7 bases agree with TRBD1. V dropped 3 bases and J dropped 1; count of bases not matched to a gene: 5. The CDR3 consists of 15 residues. The germline V gene encodes CDR1 KGHSH and CDR2 LQKENI.

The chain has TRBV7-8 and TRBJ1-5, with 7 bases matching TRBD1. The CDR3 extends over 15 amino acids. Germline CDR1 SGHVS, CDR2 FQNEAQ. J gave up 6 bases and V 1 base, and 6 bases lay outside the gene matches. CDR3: CASSLELGGSQPQHF. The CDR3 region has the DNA TGTGCCAGCAGCTTAGAACTAGGGGGCAGTCAGCCCCAGCATTTT.

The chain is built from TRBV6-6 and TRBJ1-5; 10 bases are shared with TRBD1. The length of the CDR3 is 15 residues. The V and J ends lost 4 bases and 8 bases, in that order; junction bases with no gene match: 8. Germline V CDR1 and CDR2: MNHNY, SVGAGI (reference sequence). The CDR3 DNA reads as TGTGCCAGCAGTTTGGCCAGACAGGGGGCTGAGCCCCAGCATTTT. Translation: CASSLARQGAEPQHF.

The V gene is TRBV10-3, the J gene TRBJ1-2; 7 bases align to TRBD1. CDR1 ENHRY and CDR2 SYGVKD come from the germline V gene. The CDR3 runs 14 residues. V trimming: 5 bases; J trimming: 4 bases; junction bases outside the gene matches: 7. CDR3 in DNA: TGTGCCATCAGTCGACAGGGAGGAGGCTATGGCTACACCTTC. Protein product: CAISRQGGGYGYTF.

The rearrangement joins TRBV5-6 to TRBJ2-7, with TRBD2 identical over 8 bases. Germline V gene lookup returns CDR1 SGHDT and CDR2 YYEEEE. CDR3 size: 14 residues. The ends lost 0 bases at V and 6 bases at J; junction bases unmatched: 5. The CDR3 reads CASSLEGLGREQYF. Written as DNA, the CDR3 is TGTGCCAGCAGCTTGGAGGGACTAGGTCGCGAGCAGTACTTC. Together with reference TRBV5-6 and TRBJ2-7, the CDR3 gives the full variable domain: DAGVTQSPTHLIKTRGQQVTLRCSPKSGHDTVSWYQQALGQGPQFIFQYYEEEERQRGNFPDRFSGHQFPNYSSELNVNALLLGDSALYLCASSLEGLGREQYFGPGTRLTVT.

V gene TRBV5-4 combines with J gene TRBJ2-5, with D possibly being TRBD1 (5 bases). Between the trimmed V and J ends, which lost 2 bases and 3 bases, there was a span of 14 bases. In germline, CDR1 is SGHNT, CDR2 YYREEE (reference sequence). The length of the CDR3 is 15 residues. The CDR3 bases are TGTGCCAGCAGCTTTCGGAAGGGGCCTAAAGAGACCCAGTACTTC. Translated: CASSFRKGPKETQYF.

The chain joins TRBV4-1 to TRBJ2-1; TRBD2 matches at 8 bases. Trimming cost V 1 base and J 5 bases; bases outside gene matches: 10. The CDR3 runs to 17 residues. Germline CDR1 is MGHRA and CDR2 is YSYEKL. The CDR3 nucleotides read TGCGCCAGCAGCCAAGGGATGAGGCGGGGGGCGAACAATGAGCAGTTCTTC. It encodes CASSQGMRRGANNEQFF.

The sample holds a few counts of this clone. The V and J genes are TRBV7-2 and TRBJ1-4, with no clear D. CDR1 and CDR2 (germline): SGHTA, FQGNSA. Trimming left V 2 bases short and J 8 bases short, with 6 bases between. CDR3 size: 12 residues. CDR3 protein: CASSLTGEKLFF. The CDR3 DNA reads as TGTGCCAGCAGCTTAACGGGGGAAAAACTGTTTTTT. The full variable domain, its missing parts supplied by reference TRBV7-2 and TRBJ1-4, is GAGVSQSPSNKVTEKGKDVELRCDPISGHTALYWYRQSLGQGLEFLIYFQGNSAPDKSGLPSDRFSAERTGGSVSTLTIQRTQQEDSAVYLCASSLTGEKLFFGSGTQLSVL.

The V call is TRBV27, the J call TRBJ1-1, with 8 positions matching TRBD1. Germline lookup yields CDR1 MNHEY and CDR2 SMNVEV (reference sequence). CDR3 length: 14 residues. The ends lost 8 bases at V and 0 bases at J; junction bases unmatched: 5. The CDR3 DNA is TGTGCCAGCCGTTGGACAGGGATGAACACTGAAGCTTTCTTT. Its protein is CASRWTGMNTEAFF.

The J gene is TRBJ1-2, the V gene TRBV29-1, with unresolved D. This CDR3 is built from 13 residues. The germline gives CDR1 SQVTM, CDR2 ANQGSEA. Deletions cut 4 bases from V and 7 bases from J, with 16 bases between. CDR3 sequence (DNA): TGCAGCGTTGTAACAGACGGGATCCGTGGCTACACCTTC. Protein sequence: CSVVTDGIRGYTF.